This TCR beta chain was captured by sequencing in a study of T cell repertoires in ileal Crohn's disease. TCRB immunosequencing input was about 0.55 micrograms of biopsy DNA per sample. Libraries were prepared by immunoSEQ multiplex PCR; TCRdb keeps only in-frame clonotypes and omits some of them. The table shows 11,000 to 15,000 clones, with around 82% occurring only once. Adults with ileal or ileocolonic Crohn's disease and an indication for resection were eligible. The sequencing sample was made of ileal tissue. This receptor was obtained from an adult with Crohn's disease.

CDR3 amino acids: CASSLVQGGTDTQYF. The CDR3 nucleotides read TGTGCCAGCAGCTTAGTCCAGGGCGGCACAGATACGCAGTATTTT. The V gene is TRBV11-2, the J gene TRBJ2-3, with D possibly TRBD1 on 5 matching bases. The CDR3 has 15 residues. V was pared by 1 base and J by 1 base, with 9 bases between. Germline CDR1 reads SGHAT; CDR2 reads FQNNGV. Based on the CDR3 plus reference TRBV11-2 and TRBJ2-3, the full variable domain is EAGVAQSPRYKIIEKRQSVAFWCNPISGHATLYWYQQILGQGPKLLIQFQNNGVVDDSQLPKDRFSAERLKGVDSTLKIQPAKLEDSAVYLCASSLVQGGTDTQYFGPGTRLTVL.